A single sample is the source of the 14 T cell receptor beta chains below, sequenced in a study of identical twins. MiXCR was run by TCRdb on the 5' RACE reads, yielding one entry per CDR3 protein. This table has 200,000 to 300,000 distinct CDR3 sequences, more than 9.5% appearing once. These sequences were also reported in another study, on yellow fever vaccine responses in identical twins.

The sequenced sample was memory (CD45RO+) T cells sorted from blood. These receptors originate from a woman aged 18-29 years in good health.

The rearrangement uses TRBV11-2 and TRBJ2-1; 10 positions match TRBD1. V lost 1 base, J lost 10 bases, and 7 bases stayed unmatched. CDR1 is SGHAT, CDR2 FQNNGV, per germline. The CDR3 is 15 amino acids. DNA for the CDR3: TGTGCCAGCAGCTTAGCTACGGGACAGGGGAAAGAGCAGTTCTTC. This translates into CASSLATGQGKEQFF.

This clonotype was counted a few times. This chain connects TRBV6-2 or TRBV6-3 to TRBJ2-3, with D possibly TRBD2 on 6 matching bases. The CDR3 is 15 residues long. Per the germline V gene, CDR1 is MNHEY and CDR2 is SVGEGT. The germline V and J ends were trimmed by 5 bases and 3 bases, with 15 bases remaining between them. The CDR3 is CASSRPDSGTDTQYF. CDR3 in DNA: TGTGCCAGCAGTCGTCCCGACAGCGGGACAGATACGCAGTATTTT.

This clonotype was seen at least ten times. The chain couples TRBV24-1 to TRBJ1-1, with TRBD1 identical over 10 bases. V was clipped by 12 bases and J by 3 bases; unmatched bases: 27. Germline V CDR1 and CDR2: KGHDR, SFDVKD. The CDR3 extends over 20 amino acids. The CDR3: CAARLRGGTGVNGWDTEAFF. Written as DNA, the CDR3 is TGTGCCGCCCGTCTCCGTGGCGGGACAGGGGTCAACGGTTGGGACACTGAAGCTTTCTTT.

This clonotype was counted only a few times. The gene calls are TRBV10-2 and TRBJ1-4, with TRBD1 matching 9 bases. Germline V CDR1 and CDR2: WSHSY, SAAADI. V shed 4 bases and J 7 bases; nucleotides not matched to a gene: 4. This CDR3 is built from 14 residues. The CDR3 DNA reads TGCGCCAGCAGTGCCACAGGGGGCCTTGAAAAACTGTTTTTT. It encodes CASSATGGLEKLFF.

The rearrangement joins TRBV4-2 to TRBJ2-7; TRBD1 matches 9 bases. The V gene's germline CDR1 is LGHNA and CDR2 YNFKEQ. CDR3 length: 14 residues. Trimming took 4 bases from V and 6 from J; bases not matched to a gene: 7. CDR3 sequence (DNA): TGTGCCAGCAGCCCCCGGACAGGGGATGTCGAGCAGTACTTC. It codes for CASSPRTGDVEQYF.

This chain joins TRBV6-1 and TRBJ2-3; D may correspond to TRBD1 or TRBD2 (7 bases each). Per germline, CDR1 MNHNS and CDR2 SASEGT. This CDR3 has 15 residues. V lost 5 bases and J 6 bases, leaving 18 bases between the germline ends. The DNA of the CDR3 is TGTGCCAGCAGTCTCCAGGGGGGGTTCGGGGATACGCAGTATTTT. Protein product: CASSLQGGFGDTQYF.

Ten or more counts support this clonotype. The rearrangement joins TRBV9 to TRBJ2-7; a weak D match, TRBD1 (6 bases). CDR1 and CDR2 from the germline V gene are SGDLS and YYNGEE. Trimming cost V 4 bases and J 0 bases, with 11 bases left between them. This CDR3 has 14 residues. The CDR3 region is CASSPSGDSYEQYF. Here the CDR3 DNA reads TGTGCCAGCAGCCCCTCAGGGGACTCCTACGAGCAGTACTTC.

Concerning this clonotype: The CDR3 end shows no conserved phenylalanine or tryptophan, and so a read error is likely. The chain joins TRBV2 to TRBJ2-2, with a tentative D call TRBD1 (6 bases). Germline loops: CDR1 SNHLY, CDR2 FYNNEI. V gave up 6 bases and J gave up 1 base, with 9 bases separating them. The CDR3 is 14 amino acids. The CDR3 reads CASSLGGNTGELFS. For the CDR3, the DNA is TGTGCCAGCAGCTTAGGGGGGAACACCGGGGAGCTGTTTTCT.

In this sample, this clonotype turned up a few times. The chain links TRBV10-3 to TRBJ2-2; D gene uncertain. Trimming removed 0 bases from V and 7 bases from J, with 9 bases in between. The length of the CDR3 is 14 residues. The germline V gene has CDR1 ENHRY and CDR2 SYGVKD. The CDR3 region is CAISESKGHGELFF. DNA of the CDR3: TGTGCCATCAGTGAGTCGAAAGGTCACGGGGAGCTGTTTTTT.

This clonotype has at least ten counts. V usage is TRBV5-5 and J usage is TRBJ2-1; maybe TRBD2 (7 bases). This CDR3 contains 15 residues. Germline CDR1 SGHKS, CDR2 YYEKEE (reference sequence). The germline V and J ends were trimmed by 2 bases and 3 bases, with 12 bases remaining between them. The CDR3 is CASSLTGGIYNEQFF. CDR3 DNA sequence: TGTGCCAGCAGCTTAACGGGGGGCATCTACAATGAGCAGTTCTTC.

The chain's CDR3 is CSAIGNGGSYTGELFF. The CDR3 nucleotides read TGCAGTGCCATAGGGAACGGCGGGAGCTACACCGGGGAGCTGTTTTTT. The chain recombines TRBV20-1 with TRBJ2-2; 7 bases match TRBD2. V was pared by 6 bases and J by 3 bases, with 13 bases of the junction left unmatched. The CDR3 is 16 amino acids. Germline lookup yields CDR1 DFQATT and CDR2 SNEGSKA (reference sequence).

The chain has TRBV20-1 and TRBJ1-6; D not resolved. CDR1 is DFQATT and CDR2 is SNEGSKA in the germline V gene (reference sequence). The CDR3 contains 14 residues. Trimming removed 0 bases at V and 9 bases at J, with 12 bases between. In DNA form, the CDR3 reads TGCAGTGCTAGAGAGACCCGGGCAGCTTCACCCCTCCACTTT. Translation: CSARETRAASPLHF.

In its sample, this clonotype was seen a few times. V and J are TRBV24-1 and TRBJ2-1; TRBD2 aligns across 11 bases. V lost 5 bases, J lost 9 bases, and 8 bases stayed unmatched. The length of the CDR3 is 15 residues. Germline-derived CDR1 and CDR2 are KGHDR and SFDVKD. Written as DNA, the CDR3 is TGTGCCACCAGTGCCTTACTAGCGGGGGCTGGTGAGCAGTTCTTC. Translation gives CATSALLAGAGEQFF.

This clonotype has just a few counts. The V and J genes are TRBV2 and TRBJ1-1; 7 positions match TRBD1. The CDR3 runs to 13 residues. Germline lookup yields CDR1 SNHLY and CDR2 FYNNEI. The ends lost 6 bases at V and 4 bases at J; junction bases unmatched: 5. CDR3 coding DNA: TGTGCCAGCAGCTCACAGGGGCTCACTGAAGCTTTCTTT. This encodes CASSSQGLTEAFF.